A selection of T cell receptor beta chains follows, all from one sample in a study of control samples from healthy donors and cancer patients. The protocol was immunoSEQ multiplex PCR, while the TCRdb copy is restricted to in-frame clones and leaves out a portion. The sample carries 76,000 or so clones, roughly 90% recorded once. Sequences were obtained from PBMCs. The receptors here all came from a woman between 50 and 59 years old with colorectal cancer. Each CDR3 is given with its conserved first and last residue. The D gene is left open where the match is weak. Clone sizes are given selectively: once, few, many, or a class where the clone is expanded.

NA TRBJ1-1 TRBV2 NA CASSELENTEAFF TGTGCCAGCAGTGAATTGGAGAACACTGAAGCTTTCTTT
NA TRBJ2-1 TRBV2 NA CASNPGLGAYNEQFF TGTGCCAGCAACCCAGGGCTGGGAGCCTACAATGAGCAGTTCTTC
NA TRBJ2-1 TRBV7-9 NA CASSREEGSSFF TGTGCCAGCAGTAGGGAGGAGGGTAGCAGTTTCTTC
NA TRBJ1-3 TRBV3-1/TRBV3-2 NA CASSLSSSSGNTIYF TGTGCCAGCAGCCTAAGTAGCTCCTCTGGAAACACCATATATTTT
TRBD2 TRBJ2-2 TRBV30 NA CAWSVLAGDTGELFF TGTGCCTGGAGTGTACTAGCGGGAGATACCGGGGAGCTGTTTTTT
TRBD1 TRBJ1-5 TRBV28 NA CASADRGRGNQPQHF TGTGCCAGCGCTGACAGGGGGCGAGGCAATCAGCCCCAGCATTTT
NA TRBJ2-2 TRBV19 NA CASSILMAQGYTGELFF TGTGCCAGTAGTATACTCATGGCTCAAGGCTACACCGGGGAGCTGTTTTTT
NA TRBJ1-4 TRBV25-1 NA CASSESSALSEKLFF TGTGCCAGCAGTGAATCAAGTGCTCTAAGTGAAAAACTGTTTTTT
NA TRBJ2-3 TRBV7-2 NA CASRGGADTQYF TGTGCCAGCAGAGGCGGGGCAGATACGCAGTATTTT
NA TRBJ2-4 TRBV27 NA CASSSPGEAKNIQYF TGTGCCAGCAGTTCACCCGGGGAAGCCAAAAACATTCAGTACTTC
NA TRBJ2-1 TRBV19 once CASSVGAVSYNEQFF TGTGCCAGTAGCGTGGGAGCGGTCTCCTACAATGAGCAGTTCTTC
NA TRBJ2-2 TRBV7-3 NA CASSLEGGGELFF TGTGCCAGCAGCTTGGAAGGGGGCGGGGAGCTGTTTTTT
TRBD2 TRBJ2-5 TRBV2 once CASSDPLAGLETQYF TGTGCCAGCAGTGACCCCCTAGCGGGGTTGGAGACCCAGTACTTC
NA TRBJ1-2 TRBV6-5 once CASKRLGSYGYTF TGTGCCAGCAAGCGCTTGGGGTCTTATGGCTACACCTTC
TRBD2 TRBJ2-3 TRBV9 NA CASSVEYAGGGTDTQYF TGTGCCAGCAGCGTAGAGTATGCGGGGGGAGGCACAGATACGCAGTATTTT
NA TRBJ1-4 TRBV28 NA CASRRQRGPEKLFF TGTGCCAGCAGGCGACAGCGCGGGCCCGAAAAACTGTTTTTT
NA TRBJ2-5 TRBV7-2 once CASSASRVETQYF TGTGCCAGCAGCGCTTCTAGGGTGGAGACCCAGTACTTC
NA TRBJ1-6 TRBV5-4 few CASSLQGVSSPLHF TGTGCCAGCAGTCTACAGGGTGTAAGTTCACCCCTCCACTTT
NA TRBJ2-2 TRBV6-2/TRBV6-3 NA CASSSLRSGTGELFF TGTGCCAGCAGTTCCCTCCGTTCGGGTACCGGGGAGCTGTTTTTT
NA TRBJ2-3 TRBV18 NA CASSQLTGPPDTQYF TGTGCCAGCTCACAACTGACAGGTCCCCCAGATACGCAGTATTTT
TRBD1 TRBJ2-6 TRBV7-9 NA CASSSRQGFAGANVLTF TGTGCCAGCAGCTCTCGACAGGGTTTCGCTGGGGCCAACGTCCTGACTTTC
TRBD1 TRBJ1-2 TRBV28 NA CASRGRTGGYGYTF TGTGCCAGCAGAGGGAGGACAGGGGGCTATGGCTACACCTTC
NA TRBJ2-1 TRBV19 NA CASSPMGGPGNEQFF TGTGCCAGTAGTCCTATGGGGGGCCCGGGTAATGAGCAGTTCTTC
NA TRBJ1-2 TRBV19 NA CASRGSTIFYGYTF TGTGCCAGTAGGGGCAGTACAATTTTCTATGGCTACACCTTC
NA TRBJ2-2 TRBV3-1/TRBV3-2 NA CARKEGVTGELFF TGTGCCAGAAAAGAGGGGGTGACCGGGGAGCTGTTTTTT
NA TRBJ1-4 TRBV19 NA CASSIKTGSEKLFF TGTGCCAGTAGTATAAAGACAGGCTCTGAAAAACTGTTTTTT
TRBD2 TRBJ2-5 TRBV10-3 NA CAISDTSGGSYQETQYF TGTGCCATCAGTGATACCAGCGGGGGATCTTACCAAGAGACCCAGTACTTC
NA TRBJ1-1 TRBV14 NA CASSQVRAGLNTEAFF TGTGCCAGCAGCCAAGTAAGGGCCGGTTTGAACACTGAAGCTTTCTTT
TRBD1 TRBJ2-2 TRBV7-6 NA CASAPGQRIINTGELFF TGTGCCAGCGCCCCGGGACAGAGAATAATTAACACCGGGGAGCTGTTTTTT
NA TRBJ2-1 TRBV6-2/TRBV6-3 NA CASSPRRDSYNEQFF TGTGCCAGCAGCCCGAGGCGGGACTCCTACAATGAGCAGTTCTTC
NA TRBJ1-2 TRBV10-3 NA CAISERENYGYTF TGTGCCATCAGTGAACGGGAGAACTATGGCTACACCTTC
NA TRBJ2-5 TRBV2 few CASTSTGVVETQYF TGTGCCAGCACGTCTACGGGGGTAGTGGAGACCCAGTACTTC
NA TRBJ2-3 TRBV5-1 NA CASKVGGTDTQYF TGCGCCAGCAAGGTGGGGGGCACAGATACGCAGTATTTT
NA TRBJ2-3 TRBV18 NA CASSPQRISTDTQYF TGTGCCAGCTCACCACAACGGATTAGCACAGATACGCAGTATTTT
NA TRBJ1-6 TRBV30 NA CAWSVRWVTGSPSPLHF TGTGCCTGGAGTGTGAGGTGGGTTACAGGGTCCCCTTCACCCCTCCACTTT
TRBD1 TRBJ1-2 TRBV4-1 NA CASSQETGDGYTF TGCGCCAGCAGCCAAGAGACAGGGGACGGCTACACCTTC
NA TRBJ1-1 TRBV19 NA CASSITGVTEAFF TGTGCCAGTAGTATTACGGGGGTCACTGAGGCTTTCTTT
TRBD1 TRBJ1-6 TRBV2 NA CASNEDRSYNSPLHF TGTGCCAGCAACGAGGACAGGTCATATAATTCACCCCTCCACTTT